These 26 T cell receptor beta chains share one sample of origin, sequenced in a study of T cell repertoires in cytomegalovirus infection. TCRdb analysed the reads with MiXCR anew, one entry per CDR3 protein. The repertoire includes around 280,000 distinct CDR3 sequences, roughly 9.3% of them detected once, and around 2.4% sits in the top ten. Source material: PBMCs. All receptors derive from a human donor in good health (CMV status not recorded). Some clones in this sample may be carry-over from other donors' samples.

This clonotype was counted many times. This chain uses TRBV7-9 with TRBJ1-5; weak D call: TRBD1 (5 bases). Germline assignment: CDR1 SEHNR and CDR2 FQNEAQ (reference sequence). Deletions cut 5 bases from V and 11 bases from J, with 13 bases between. This CDR3 spans 12 amino acids. The CDR3 region has the DNA TGTGCCAGCAGCCAGGCTGGGGGGACCCAGCATTTT. This encodes CASSQAGGTQHF.

This clonotype was seen many times. This CDR3 reads CASSPQGAWNSPLHF. For the CDR3, the DNA is TGTGCCAGCAGCCCTCAGGGGGCTTGGAATTCACCCCTCCACTTT. The rearrangement links TRBV7-9 to TRBJ1-6, with 8 bases that match TRBD1. The CDR3 sequence is 15 residues long. V lost 5 bases, J lost 7 bases, and 7 bases stayed unmatched. Germline V gene data show CDR1 as SEHNR and CDR2 as FQNEAQ (reference sequence).

This clonotype was found many times. The J gene is TRBJ1-1, the V gene TRBV7-2, with D maybe TRBD1 (6 bases). Germline V gene sequence: CDR1 SGHTA, CDR2 FQGNSA. Trimming cost V 1 base and J 4 bases, with 13 bases left between them. CDR3 size: 15 residues. This CDR3 reads CASSLERGAVTEAFF. CDR3 coding DNA: TGTGCCAGCAGCTTAGAACGGGGGGCAGTCACTGAAGCTTTCTTT.

This clonotype has a handful of counts. V gene TRBV2 combines with J gene TRBJ1-1; D is ambiguous. This CDR3 spans 14 amino acids. Germline V CDR1 and CDR2: SNHLY, FYNNEI. V was clipped by 2 bases and J by 0 bases, with 7 bases between them. CDR3 DNA: TGTGCCAGCAGTGAATTTCGGGTGAACACTGAAGCTTTCTTT. Translation: CASSEFRVNTEAFF. The full variable domain, its missing parts supplied by reference TRBV2 and TRBJ1-1, is EPEVTQTPSHQVTQMGQEVILRCVPISNHLYFYWYRQILGQKVEFLVSFYNNEISEKSEIFDDQFSVERPDGSNFTLKIRSTKLEDSAMYFCASSEFRVNTEAFFGQGTRLTVV.

This clonotype has at least ten counts. The rearrangement links TRBV7-2 to TRBJ1-1; D gene unclear. V dropped 4 bases and J dropped 4 bases, with 13 bases sitting between them. The V gene's germline CDR1 is SGHTA and CDR2 FQGNSA. The length of the CDR3 is 14 residues. The CDR3 reads CASSYVGFGTEAFF. CDR3 DNA sequence: TGTGCCAGCAGCTATGTGGGGTTTGGCACTGAAGCTTTCTTT.

This clonotype was observed at least ten times. The chain links TRBV4-1 to TRBJ2-5; D is possibly TRBD2 (6 bases). There are 17 residues in the CDR3. Trimming shortened V by 0 bases and J by 2 bases, and 16 bases separated the two germline ends. Germline values: CDR1 MGHRA, CDR2 YSYEKL. Written as DNA, the CDR3 is TGCGCCAGCAGCCAAGATTCACTAGCCCCGAATCAAGAGACCCAGTACTTC. Its protein is CASSQDSLAPNQETQYF.

V gene TRBV29-1 combines with J gene TRBJ1-2; D gene ambiguous. Germline loops: CDR1 SQVTM, CDR2 ANQGSEA. Trimming left V 4 bases short and J 4 bases short, with 19 bases between. The CDR3 runs 15 residues. CDR3 loop: CSVVSAGDGSYGYTF. CDR3 sequence (DNA): TGCAGCGTTGTTAGCGCAGGCGACGGATCCTATGGCTACACCTTC.

This clonotype was recorded many times. CDR3 protein: CASSDRDRGSGANVLTF. The CDR3 DNA is TGCGCCAGCAGCGACCGGGACAGGGGATCTGGGGCCAACGTCCTGACTTTC. J is TRBJ2-6 and V is TRBV5-1; TRBD1 agrees at 10 bases. This CDR3 comprises 17 residues. V was pared by 4 bases and J by 1 base, with 5 bases of the junction left unmatched. Germline CDR1 and CDR2: SGHRS and YFSETQ.

This clonotype was detected many times. The rearrangement links TRBV29-1 to TRBJ1-1, with a weak D call TRBD1 (5 bases). The V end lost 7 bases, the J end lost 0 bases, and 9 bases lay between the germline ends. CDR1 is SQVTM, CDR2 ANQGSEA, per germline. There are 12 residues in the CDR3. CDR3 sequence reads: CSGGRLNTEAFF. For the CDR3, the DNA is TGCAGCGGGGGACGGTTGAACACTGAAGCTTTCTTT.

DNA of the CDR3: TGTGCCAGCAGCATGAGACAGGCGGGCACTGAAGCTTTCTTT. This sequence encodes CASSMRQAGTEAFF. The chain carries TRBV7-3 and TRBJ1-1, with D perhaps TRBD1 (6 bases). Trimming removed 5 bases from V and 4 bases from J, with 14 bases in between. The germline V gene has CDR1 SGHTA and CDR2 FQGTGA. The CDR3 runs to 14 residues.

This chain uses TRBV2 with TRBJ2-3, with D unclear. Per the germline V gene, CDR1 is SNHLY and CDR2 is FYNNEI. V dropped 6 bases and J dropped 8 bases, with 18 bases sitting between them. The CDR3 contains 14 residues. CDR3 sequence reads: CASSSPPSRATQYF. The DNA for the CDR3 is TGTGCCAGCAGCAGCCCTCCCTCCCGTGCTACGCAGTATTTT. Together with reference TRBV2 and TRBJ2-3, the CDR3 gives the full variable domain: EPEVTQTPSHQVTQMGQEVILRCVPISNHLYFYWYRQILGQKVEFLVSFYNNEISEKSEIFDDQFSVERPDGSNFTLKIRSTKLEDSAMYFCASSSPPSRATQYFGPGTRLTVL.

The sample holds many counts of this clonotype. DNA of the CDR3: TGTGCCAGCAGCTTAGCTTTGGTTCGGGGTGGTGATACGCAGTATTTT. It is translated as CASSLALVRGGDTQYF. The chain employs TRBV7-2 and TRBJ2-3, with a weak D call TRBD2 (5 bases). This CDR3 spans 16 amino acids. Germline V gene lookup returns CDR1 SGHTA and CDR2 FQGNSA. V gave up 0 bases and J gave up 6 bases, with 16 bases separating them.

The chain carries TRBV20-1 and TRBJ2-1, with 10 bases matching TRBD2. The V gene's germline CDR1 is DFQATT and CDR2 SNEGSKA (reference sequence). CDR3 length equals 14 residues. Trimming cost V 7 bases and J 6 bases; bases outside gene matches: 9. The CDR3 region has the DNA TGCAGTGTTCTAGTCACTAGCGGGGCCAATGAGCAGTTCTTC. Its protein is CSVLVTSGANEQFF.

This clonotype was observed at least ten times. The chain combines TRBV7-2 with TRBJ1-6; 10 bases map to TRBD1. The trim removed 1 base at V and 10 bases at J, leaving 4 bases unmatched. Germline CDR1 reads SGHTA; CDR2 reads FQGNSA. The CDR3 is made up of 15 amino acids. CDR3 in amino acids: CASSLEGTGVSPLHF. The CDR3 DNA reads TGTGCCAGCAGCTTAGAAGGGACAGGGGTCTCACCCCTCCACTTT.

This rearrangement joins TRBV20-1 to TRBJ2-4; TRBD1 aligns across 7 bases. V shed 5 bases, J shed 6 bases, and the junction held 13 bases outside the gene matches. This CDR3 is built from 15 residues. Germline lookup yields CDR1 DFQATT and CDR2 SNEGSKA (reference sequence). CDR3 DNA: TGCAGTGCTGACGTCGACAGGGTCCGGTTAAACATTCAGTACTTC. This sequence encodes CSADVDRVRLNIQYF.

This clonotype was counted ten times or more. This sequence joins TRBV10-3 and TRBJ2-3; D is perhaps TRBD1 (5 bases). Germline CDR1 and CDR2: ENHRY and SYGVKD. The CDR3 length is 14 residues. The V gene lost 10 bases and the J gene lost 0 bases, with 14 bases spanning the gap. CDR3 coding DNA: TGTGCCACCCGCGACAGCCTTAGCACAGATACGCAGTATTTT. Translation gives CATRDSLSTDTQYF.

This clonotype was seen repeatedly, ten times or more. The rearrangement links TRBV6-5 to TRBJ2-1; 10 nucleotides align to TRBD2. This CDR3 spans 15 amino acids. Per the germline V gene, CDR1 is MNHEY and CDR2 is SVGAGI. V gave up 2 bases and J gave up 5 bases; unmatched junction bases: 3. CDR3 nucleotides: TGTGCCAGCAGTTACGGGACTAGCGTAAACAATGAGCAGTTCTTC. Its protein is CASSYGTSVNNEQFF.

This clonotype was observed many times. The chain recombines TRBV24-1 with TRBJ2-3, with D tentatively TRBD2 (7 bases). The CDR3 runs 16 residues. V gave up 5 bases and J gave up 2 bases, with 16 bases separating them. Per the germline V gene, CDR1 is KGHDR and CDR2 is SFDVKD. The CDR3 coding sequence is TGTGCCACCAGTGGACAAGGGGGGGAAAACACAGATACGCAGTATTTT. The encoded protein is CATSGQGGENTDTQYF.

The J gene is TRBJ1-2, the V gene TRBV7-9, with TRBD1 as a possible D gene (6 bases). Trimming removed 3 bases at V and 2 bases at J, with 19 bases between. The CDR3 extends over 17 amino acids. Germline-derived CDR1 and CDR2 are SEHNR and FQNEAQ (reference sequence). In DNA, the CDR3 is TGTGCCAGCAGCTTCTCGTTCACGGGACAAACCAACTATGGCTACACCTTC. It yields the protein CASSFSFTGQTNYGYTF.

This chain uses TRBV14 with TRBJ1-1; D ambiguous. The CDR3 spans 14 residues. Germline V gives CDR1 SGHDN, CDR2 FVKESK. V dropped 9 bases and J dropped 1 base, with 15 bases sitting between them. The CDR3 DNA reads TGTGCCAGTACGGCCCTTCGGGGGAACACTGAAGCTTTCTTT. It yields the protein CASTALRGNTEAFF.

This clonotype was counted at least ten times. V and J are TRBV6-2 or TRBV6-3 and TRBJ2-1; 13 nucleotides agree with TRBD2. The germline V gene has CDR1 MNHEY and CDR2 SVGEGT. J gave up 3 bases and V 4 bases, and 3 bases lay outside the gene matches. The CDR3 sequence is 16 residues long. The CDR3 sequence is CASSSWTSGGYNEQFF. DNA for the CDR3: TGTGCCAGCAGTTCGTGGACTAGCGGGGGCTACAATGAGCAGTTCTTC.

This clonotype was detected ten times or more. The chain joins TRBV7-2 to TRBJ1-1; D is unresolved. The CDR3 covers 14 residues. Germline CDR1 SGHTA, CDR2 FQGNSA. Deletions cut 1 base from V and 1 base from J, with 7 bases between. The CDR3 bases are TGTGCCAGCAGCTTAGGTCAGAAGAACACTGAAGCTTTCTTT. This sequence encodes CASSLGQKNTEAFF. Supplemented by reference TRBV7-2 and TRBJ1-1, the full variable domain reads GAGVSQSPSNKVTEKGKDVELRCDPISGHTALYWYRQSLGQGLEFLIYFQGNSAPDKSGLPSDRFSAERTGGSVSTLTIQRTQQEDSAVYLCASSLGQKNTEAFFGQGTRLTVV.

This clonotype appeared a few times. The chain carries TRBV2 and TRBJ2-2, with 8 positions matching TRBD1. The V segment lost 4 bases and the J segment 5 bases; nucleotides outside the gene matches: 6. From germline, CDR1 is SNHLY and CDR2 FYNNEI. The CDR3 is 15 residues long. The CDR3 DNA sequence: TGTGCCAGCAGTGTTCAGGGGGCTAGTACCGGGGAGCTGTTTTTT. Amino acid sequence: CASSVQGASTGELFF.

At least ten counts were recorded for this clonotype. The gene calls are TRBV23-1 and TRBJ1-5; 8 bases line up with TRBD1. TRBV23-1 is treated as an ORF (open reading frame) with a function not yet certain. This CDR3 comprises 20 residues. V was clipped by 2 bases and J by 6 bases; unmatched bases: 21. The CDR3 loop is CASSQQGAQPTSPFTQPQHF. The CDR3 coding sequence is TGCGCCAGCAGTCAACAGGGGGCTCAACCTACGTCCCCTTTTACTCAGCCCCAGCATTTT.

This chain connects TRBV6-5 to TRBJ2-7; no firm D call. This CDR3 contains 14 residues. Germline V CDR1 and CDR2: MNHEY, SVGAGI. Between the trimmed V and J ends, which lost 6 bases and 0 bases, there was a span of 12 bases. CDR3 DNA sequence: TGTGCCAGCAGGATATCGGCCAGCTCCTACGAGCAGTACGTC. This translates into CASRISASSYEQYV.

At least ten counts were recorded for this clonotype. The J gene is TRBJ1-3, the V gene TRBV7-2; a possible D gene is TRBD1 (5 bases). The V gene lost 5 bases and the J gene lost 4 bases, with 15 bases spanning the gap. From germline, CDR1 is SGHTA and CDR2 FQGNSA. The CDR3 spans 15 residues. The CDR3 protein is CASSLPRGLGNTIYF. CDR3 DNA sequence: TGTGCCAGCAGCCTCCCTCGGGGGTTGGGAAACACCATATATTTT.